This is a list of T cell receptor beta chains from one sample in a study of Graves' ophthalmopathy and Graves' hyperthyroidism. Each CDR3 protein is one row after TCRdb ran MiXCR on the multiplex PCR reads. The data show 450,000 to 600,000 distinct CDR3 sequences, with about 40% seen just once and about 4% held by the top ten. Sequencing was done on a sample of peripheral blood or thyroid tissue (not recorded which). The receptors originated from an adult man with Graves' hyperthyroidism. The CDR3 runs from the conserved cysteine through the conserved F or W. Fields, in order: D gene, V gene, clone size, J gene, CDR3 DNA, CDR3 protein. A D gene is named only where the DNA matches it firmly. The listing skips clone size in some rows; elsewhere it reads once, few, many or a size class.

TRBD2	TRBV7-2	many	TRBJ2-5	TGTGCCAGCAGCCCCCTCCCGCGACTAGCGGGGGGCCGGGGGACCCAGTACTTC	CASSPLPRLAGGRGTQYF
-	TRBV25-1	many	TRBJ2-7	TGTGCCAGCAGTGAAATAGGGCAAGGAGCGACCTACGAGCAGTACTTC	CASSEIGQGATYEQYF
TRBD1	TRBV5-1	many	TRBJ1-2	TGCGCCAGCAGCTTGACGACAGGGGGTAACTATGGCTACACCTTC	CASSLTTGGNYGYTF
-	TRBV5-1	many	TRBJ1-6	TGCGCCAGCAGCTTCGGCCCCAGCTCATGGCAATCACCCCTCCACTTT	CASSFGPSSWQSPLHF
-	TRBV7-2	many	TRBJ1-2	TGTGCCAGCAGCAAAACGCCGGATCTCATATTTAACTATGGTGGCTACACCTTC	CASSKTPDLIFNYGGYTF
TRBD1	TRBV7-9	-	TRBJ2-7	TGTGCCAGCAGCTATACCGGGACAGGGGCCAACGAGCAGTACTTC	CASSYTGTGANEQYF
TRBD1	TRBV29-1	-	TRBJ2-6	TGCAGCGTTGTTGAGGACAGGAACACTGAAGCTTTC	CSVVEDRNTEAF
-	TRBV6-1	-	TRBJ1-1	TGTGCCAGCAGTGAAAAACTTTTACAGGGACCAGACGGCACTGAAGCTTTCTTT	CASSEKLLQGPDGTEAFF
-	TRBV19	-	TRBJ2-2	TGTGCCAGTAGTTTAGCCAGCGAACCGAACACCGGGGAGCTGTTTTTT	CASSLASEPNTGELFF
-	TRBV5-8	many	TRBJ2-7	TGTGCCAGCAGCTTGACAGGGATGGGCTACGAGCAGTACTTC	CASSLTGMGYEQYF
-	TRBV24-1	-	TRBJ1-1	TGTGCCACCAGTGTAGGAGGGGTCTCGACTGAGGCTTTCTTT	CATSVGGVSTEAFF
TRBD2	TRBV7-8	many	TRBJ2-5	TGTGCCAGCAGCCCTATGACTAGCGGGGGAGAGACCCAGTACTTC	CASSPMTSGGETQYF
-	TRBV7-9	-	TRBJ2-7	TGTGCCAGCAGCTTGGGTAAGGCTGAGCAGCACTTC	CASSLGKAEQHF
-	TRBV7-6	few	TRBJ2-1	TGTGCCAGCAGCTTAAACAATGAGCAGTTCTTC	CASSLNNEQFF
-	TRBV7-2	-	TRBJ2-7	TGTGCCAGCAGCTTCTTCGGGGGAGAGTACTCCTACGAGCAGTACTTC	CASSFFGGEYSYEQYF
-	TRBV20-1	once	TRBJ2-1	TGCAGTGCAACCGGGACCAGCCCCAATGAGCAGTTCTTC	CSATGTSPNEQFF
-	TRBV2	few	TRBJ1-5	TGTGCCAGCAGGCCAGGGAGTTGTAGCAATCAGCCCCAGCATTTT	CASRPGSCSNQPQHF
-	TRBV6-5	many	TRBJ1-2	TGTGCCAGCAGCGTCGGACAGAGGCTTCGAGGGGGCTACACCTTC	CASSVGQRLRGGYTF
-	TRBV6-6	-	TRBJ2-5	TGTGCCAGCAGTTACGGGGGCCCGGAGACCCAGTACTTC	CASSYGGPETQYF
-	TRBV25-1	-	TRBJ1-1	TGTGCCAGCTTAACTCAGGGAGCGGGCACTGAAGCTTTCTTT	CASLTQGAGTEAFF
-	TRBV29-1	-	TRBJ1-2	TGCAGCGTTGATCATGGCTACACCTTC	CSVDHGYTF
TRBD2	TRBV20-1	-	TRBJ2-3	TGCAGTGCCAGTATCACCTCGGGGGGATACACAGATACGCAGTATTTT	CSASITSGGYTDTQYF
-	TRBV20-1	few	TRBJ2-2	TGCAGTGCTAGAGTCTTAGGATCATTGCCCACCGGGGAGCTGTTTTTT	CSARVLGSLPTGELFF
-	TRBV7-2	-	TRBJ2-1	TGTGCCAGCAGCTTAGTATCACTAGCAAGCAATGAGCAGTTCTTC	CASSLVSLASNEQFF
-	TRBV20-1	many	TRBJ2-5	TGCAGTGCGGACGGAGCTGCGGCATGGGAGACCCAGTACTTC	CSADGAAAWETQYF
TRBD2	TRBV20-1	-	TRBJ2-5	TGCAGTGTTGTAGCGGGGGCTTGCACAGATACGCAGTACTTC	CSVVAGACTDTQYF
TRBD2	TRBV7-2	-	TRBJ2-2	TGTGCCAGCAGCTTGTATAGCGGGGGGGGGGCCGGGGAGCTGTTTTTT	CASSLYSGGGAGELFF
TRBD2	TRBV7-9	-	TRBJ2-5	TGTGCCAGCAGCTTAGACGAACTAGCGGGAGTTGCTTGGACCCAGTACTTC	CASSLDELAGVAWTQYF
TRBD2	TRBV19	many	TRBJ2-5	TGTGCCAGCAGCATCGGACTAGCGGGGGGAGAGACCCAGTACTTC	CASSIGLAGGETQYF
TRBD1	TRBV15	few	TRBJ2-7	TGTGCCACCAGCAGGGACAGGGCTCCCTCCTACGAGCAGTACTTC	CATSRDRAPSYEQYF
-	TRBV7-8	few	TRBJ1-5	TGTGCCAGCAGTGCCCCACTTATTGGACAATTTGGACAGCCCCAGCATTTT	CASSAPLIGQFGQPQHF
-	TRBV6-1	few	TRBJ1-1	TGTGCCAGCAGGGTCATCGTCACTGAAGCTTTCTTT	CASRVIVTEAFF
-	TRBV7-8	-	TRBJ1-1	TGTGCCAGCAGCGTCGGGGGCGCCTGGGGGAACACTGAAGCTTTCTTT	CASSVGGAWGNTEAFF
-	TRBV7-2	many	TRBJ1-5	TGTGCCAGCAGCTTTTTGTCGGGGAATCAGCCCCAGCATTTT	CASSFLSGNQPQHF
-	TRBV27	-	TRBJ1-6	TGTGCCAGCAGTAATAGCGAAAATTCACCCCTCCACTTT	CASSNSENSPLHF
-	TRBV7-8	many	TRBJ1-2	TGTGCCAGCAGCTTAGGAGGCTTCCTGACACCGGCATACTATGGCTACACCTTC	CASSLGGFLTPAYYGYTF
TRBD1	TRBV28	-	TRBJ1-1	TGTGCCAGCAGTTTATTGACAGGGGGGAGGTCTGAAGCTTTCTTT	CASSLLTGGRSEAFF
-	TRBV9	-	TRBJ1-4	TGTGCCAGCAGCCAAGGAACAGGTACAACTAATGAAAAACTGTTTTTT	CASSQGTGTTNEKLFF
TRBD2	TRBV5-5	many	TRBJ2-5	TGTGCCAGCAGCCCGGGGGGGGCGGTGTACCAAGAGACCCAGTACTTC	CASSPGGAVYQETQYF
TRBD2	TRBV29-1	-	TRBJ2-7	TGCAGCGTTGAAGAGGACGGGACTAGCGGGTTCTACGAGCAGTACTTC	CSVEEDGTSGFYEQYF
-	TRBV18	few	TRBJ1-1	TGTGCCAGCTCGCATGATAGTGGGTTTACGACTGAAGCTTTCTTT	CASSHDSGFTTEAFF
-	TRBV5-1	-	TRBJ2-1	TGCGCCAGCAGCACCCTGAGGGCCAATGAGCAGTTCTTC	CASSTLRANEQFF
-	TRBV7-9	-	TRBJ2-7	TGTGCCAGCAGCCAAGCTCGACAGGGAGGCTACAAGCAGTACTTC	CASSQARQGGYKQYF
-	TRBV7-9	many	TRBJ1-4	TGTGCCAGCGCTGTTGGTGCCAGGGGAGGTAATGAAAAACTGTTTTTT	CASAVGARGGNEKLFF
TRBD1	TRBV12-3/TRBV12-4	few	TRBJ1-6	TGTGCCAGCAGTCCACTACAGGGGGAAGATAATTCACCCCTCCACTTT	CASSPLQGEDNSPLHF
-	TRBV7-8	-	TRBJ2-7	TGTGCCAGCAGTTCCAACACGCCTATGGGACCCGACTACGAGCAGTACTTC	CASSSNTPMGPDYEQYF
TRBD1	TRBV10-3	many	TRBJ2-5	TGTGCCATCAGTGAGTCCGGACAGGCCCAAGAGACCCAGTACTTC	CAISESGQAQETQYF
-	TRBV7-3	many	TRBJ1-6	TGTGCCAGCAGCTTATATGGACAGACTTTTAATTCACCCCTCCACTTT	CASSLYGQTFNSPLHF
-	TRBV10-3	many	TRBJ1-1	TGTGCCATCAGTGAGCTGGGGAACACTGAAGCTTTCTTT	CAISELGNTEAFF
-	TRBV6-1	-	TRBJ2-7	TGTGCCAGCAGTGTGCGGGACAGTTACAATGAGCAGTACTTC	CASSVRDSYNEQYF
TRBD1	TRBV4-2	many	TRBJ2-2	TGTGCCAGCAGCCAAGATTTCCGGAAACAGGGGATGGGGACCGGGGAGCTGTTTTTT	CASSQDFRKQGMGTGELFF
TRBD1	TRBV20-1	many	TRBJ1-1	TGCAGTGCCCCTATGGGGGCCCAGACAGGGAGTGGAGCTTTCTTT	CSAPMGAQTGSGAFF
TRBD1	TRBV29-1	many	TRBJ1-4	TGCAGCGCGACAGGGGTTACTGAAAAACTGTTTTTT	CSATGVTEKLFF
-	TRBV7-2	many	TRBJ2-2	TGTGCCAGCAGCTTAAGGGGCTACGGGGAGCTGTTTTTT	CASSLRGYGELFF
TRBD1	TRBV7-9	-	TRBJ1-6	TGTGCCAGCACCTCCCCCGGGACAGCGTATTCACCCCTCCACTTT	CASTSPGTAYSPLHF